These 23 T cell receptor beta chains share one sample of origin, sequenced in a study of cytomegalovirus exposure and HLA in healthy donors. The PCR used 60 Vbeta and 13 Jbeta primers. The protocol was immunoSEQ multiplex PCR, while the TCRdb copy is restricted to in-frame clones and leaves out a portion. The sample gives some 120,000 clones, 77% of which show up once; roughly 5.8% is in the top ten. Sequencing input: PBMCs. These receptors came from a man between 18 and 35 years old in good health and CMV-seropositive.

The V and J genes are TRBV5-8 and TRBJ1-2; 9 bases line up with TRBD1. Germline CDR1 reads SGHTS; CDR2 reads YDEGEE. The V and J ends lost 6 bases and 6 bases, in that order; junction bases with no gene match: 9. This CDR3 spans 14 amino acids. This CDR3 reads CASTGDRVFDGYTF. For the CDR3, the DNA is TGTGCCAGCACCGGGGACAGGGTTTTTGATGGCTACACCTTC.

In DNA, the CDR3 is TGTGCCAGCAGCGACAGGGTTCGAGGCTACACCTTC. Protein sequence: CASSDRVRGYTF. The genes are TRBV7-9 and TRBJ1-2; 7 positions agree with TRBD1. V lost 5 bases to trimming and J lost 8 bases; unmatched junction nucleotides: 5. The CDR3 totals 12 residues. Germline loops: CDR1 SEHNR, CDR2 FQNEAQ (reference sequence). Based on the CDR3 plus reference TRBV7-9 and TRBJ1-2, the full variable domain is DTGVSQNPRHKITKRGQNVTFRCDPISEHNRLYWYRQTLGQGPEFLTYFQNEAQLEKSRLLSDRFSAERPKGSFSTLEIQRTEQGDSAMYLCASSDRVRGYTFGSGTRLTVV.

This chain joins TRBV5-1 and TRBJ1-1; no firm D call. The CDR3 runs 15 residues. The germline V gene has CDR1 SGHRS and CDR2 YFSETQ. Trimming removed 4 bases at V and 1 base at J, with 14 bases between. The CDR3 loop reads CASSPDREGNTEAFF. In nucleotides, the CDR3 is TGCGCCAGCAGCCCAGACCGGGAGGGGAACACTGAAGCTTTCTTT.

This sequence joins TRBV7-6 and TRBJ2-2; 9 bases are a match to TRBD2. CDR1 SGHVS and CDR2 FNYEAQ come from the germline V gene. V lost 5 bases, J lost 2 bases, and 6 bases stayed unmatched. The CDR3 runs to 16 residues. The CDR3 nucleotides read TGTGCCAGCAGCCCTAGCGGGATCCCAAACACCGGGGAGCTGTTTTTT. It translates to CASSPSGIPNTGELFF.

The rearrangement joins TRBV11-3 to TRBJ1-1; D gene unclear. Trimming took off 5 bases at V and 4 bases at J, with 14 bases between the two ends. Germline V gives CDR1 SGHNT, CDR2 YENEEA. CDR3 length: 14 residues. CDR3 sequence reads: CASSPGGETTEAFF. Here the CDR3 DNA reads TGTGCCAGCAGCCCCGGCGGGGAGACCACTGAAGCTTTCTTT.

This clone was picked up a small number of times. The chain couples TRBV25-1 to TRBJ1-1; D is undetermined. The germline CDR1 and CDR2 sequences are MGHDK and SYGVNS. There are 16 residues in the CDR3. V was pared by 7 bases and J by 0 bases, with 18 bases between. The CDR3 is CASNPTLETLNTEAFF. DNA for the CDR3: TGTGCCAGCAACCCTACCCTCGAGACACTGAACACTGAAGCTTTCTTT.

The chain recombines TRBV4-1 with TRBJ2-7, with 14 bases aligning to TRBD2. This CDR3 spans 15 amino acids. Trimming took 3 bases from V and 6 from J; bases not matched to a gene: 4. The germline V gene encodes CDR1 MGHRA and CDR2 YSYEKL. CDR3 loop: CASSQGLAGVGEQYF. Here the CDR3 DNA reads TGCGCCAGCAGCCAGGGACTAGCGGGAGTTGGCGAGCAGTACTTC.

The chain carries TRBV5-1 and TRBJ1-1; 9 nucleotides align to TRBD1. V dropped 0 bases and J dropped 4; count of bases not matched to a gene: 4. The CDR3 runs 15 residues. From germline, CDR1 is SGHRS and CDR2 YFSETQ. The CDR3 reads CASSLGDRVATEAFF. CDR3 nucleotide sequence: TGCGCCAGCAGCTTGGGGGACAGGGTGGCCACTGAAGCTTTCTTT. The complete variable domain, with remaining parts taken from reference TRBV5-1 and TRBJ1-1, reads KAGVTQTPRYLIKTRGQQVTLSCSPISGHRSVSWYQQTPGQGLQFLFEYFSETQRNKGNFPGRFSGRQFSNSRSEMNVSTLELGDSALYLCASSLGDRVATEAFFGQGTRLTVV.

This clone was observed a handful of times. This chain joins TRBV6-5 and TRBJ2-7, with 8 bases aligning to TRBD2. This CDR3 is 14 amino acids long. J was trimmed by 3 bases and V by 1 base; bases with no gene match: 2. Germline V gene data show CDR1 as MNHEY and CDR2 as SVGAGI. The CDR3 reads CASSYLLADYEQYF. CDR3 DNA: TGTGCCAGCAGTTACTTACTAGCGGACTACGAGCAGTACTTC.

J is TRBJ1-2 and V is TRBV21-1; the table names TRBD1, a call not compared with the DNA. TRBV21-1 is reported as a pseudogene. The length of the CDR3 is 15 residues. CDR3 in DNA: TGTGCCAGCAGCACCATGACAGTGACTGTCTATGGCTACACCTTC. The encoded protein is CASSTMTVTVYGYTF.

This chain links TRBV6-1 with TRBJ1-1; D call uncertain. V was cut by 3 bases and J by 1 base, with 9 bases left in between. Germline values: CDR1 MNHNS, CDR2 SASEGT. This CDR3 contains 14 residues. CDR3 residues: CASSDNLGNTEAFF. In DNA, the CDR3 is TGTGCCAGCAGTGACAATCTCGGGAACACTGAAGCTTTCTTT.

This clone was seen more than once but under ten times. The chain couples TRBV13 to TRBJ2-1; 7 bases are shared with TRBD2. CDR1 and CDR2 from the germline V gene are PRHDT and FYEKMQ (reference sequence). The junction had 9 bases not matched to a gene; V was cut back by 1 base and J by 6 bases. The CDR3 has 16 amino acids. CDR3 nucleotide sequence: TGTGCCAGCAGCTTAGATTCCCAGGGACTAAGCAATGAGCAGTTCTTC. This encodes CASSLDSQGLSNEQFF.

The V and J genes are TRBV27 and TRBJ2-7; TRBD2 matches at 8 bases. The CDR3 runs to 15 residues. V shed 7 bases and J 0 bases; nucleotides not matched to a gene: 8. Germline CDR1 is MNHEY and CDR2 is SMNVEV (reference sequence). CDR3 DNA: TGTGCCAGCACGCCGGGACTAGGATCCTCCTACGAGCAGTACTTC. Its protein product is CASTPGLGSSYEQYF.

The chain employs TRBV11-3 and TRBJ1-2; the match to TRBD1 covers 7 bases. V was pared by 4 bases and J by 2 bases, with 4 bases of the junction left unmatched. The CDR3 runs 14 residues. The V gene's germline CDR1 is SGHNT and CDR2 YENEEA. The CDR3 spells CASSSGTANYGYTF. The DNA for the CDR3 is TGTGCCAGCAGCTCCGGGACAGCCAACTATGGCTACACCTTC.

The CDR3 DNA reads as TGTGCCAGCACAGGCGCGGGAGCCACCTACAATGAGCAGTTCTTC. Its translation: CASTGAGATYNEQFF. The chain recombines TRBV28 with TRBJ2-1; 7 positions agree with TRBD2. CDR1 is MDHEN and CDR2 is SYDVKM in the germline V gene. The V and J ends lost 7 bases and 2 bases, in that order; junction bases with no gene match: 8. The length of the CDR3 is 15 residues.

J is TRBJ2-3 and V is TRBV6-1; 11 bases fit TRBD2. CDR1 MNHNS and CDR2 SASEGT come from the germline V gene. The junction had 6 bases not matched to a gene; V was cut back by 0 bases and J by 4 bases. The CDR3 has 17 residues. In DNA form, the CDR3 reads TGTGCCAGCAGTGAAGCGTCTAGCGGGAGGTTAGCAGATACGCAGTATTTT. Translation gives CASSEASSGRLADTQYF.

The V call is TRBV2, the J call TRBJ1-5; TRBD1 matches 7 bases. The germline V gene encodes CDR1 SNHLY and CDR2 FYNNEI. J lost 0 bases, V lost 2 bases, and 4 bases had no gene match. The length of the CDR3 is 16 residues. The CDR3 DNA is TGTGCCAGCAGTGAATGGGGACAGTATAGCAATCAGCCCCAGCATTTT. Its translation: CASSEWGQYSNQPQHF.

The CDR3 nucleotides read TGTGCCAGCAGACCGAGATCGGGGGAGAGCTATGGCTACACCTTC. Protein sequence: CASRPRSGESYGYTF. The chain couples TRBV27 to TRBJ1-2; possible D gene TRBD1, 5 bases. The length of the CDR3 is 15 residues. CDR1 and CDR2 from the germline V gene are MNHEY and SMNVEV (reference sequence). Trimming shortened V by 6 bases and J by 4 bases, and 18 bases separated the two germline ends.

V usage is TRBV4-1 and J usage is TRBJ1-2; a weak D match, TRBD1 (6 bases). CDR1 MGHRA and CDR2 YSYEKL come from the germline V gene. The V end was cut by 6 bases, the J end by 1 base, with 12 bases between. The CDR3 has 14 amino acids. The CDR3 reads CASSPRGVNYGYTF. The CDR3 DNA follows: TGCGCCAGCAGTCCCAGGGGCGTTAACTATGGCTACACCTTC.

The chain links TRBV6-6 to TRBJ1-4, with D maybe TRBD1 (5 bases). The germline V gene encodes CDR1 MNHNY and CDR2 SVGAGI (reference sequence). Trimming removed 6 bases from V and 3 bases from J, with 17 bases in between. This CDR3 has 16 residues. The CDR3 coding sequence is TGTGCCAGCAGCCCCGTGAAGGGGCGACCTAATGAAAAACTGTTTTTT. Amino acid sequence: CASSPVKGRPNEKLFF.

CDR3 DNA sequence: TGCGCCAGCAGCGCACAGGGGCTCCCCTACGAGCAGTACTTC. Translating gives CASSAQGLPYEQYF. The chain couples TRBV10-1 to TRBJ2-7; 7 nucleotides agree with TRBD1. This CDR3 has 14 amino acids. Germline V gene data show CDR1 as WNHNN and CDR2 as SYGVQD (reference sequence). The V segment lost 6 bases and the J segment 2 bases; nucleotides outside the gene matches: 7.

The chain employs TRBV29-1 and TRBJ2-1, with D possibly TRBD2 on 5 matching bases. From germline, CDR1 is SQVTM and CDR2 ANQGSEA. This CDR3 comprises 14 residues. The V and J ends lost 3 bases and 4 bases respectively, with 13 bases between them. The CDR3, as DNA: TGCAGCGTTGAGTCCGAAGCGGCTTACAATGAGCAGTTCTTC. Translated, it gives CSVESEAAYNEQFF.

This chain joins TRBV5-1 and TRBJ2-7; a weak D match, TRBD1 (5 bases). Germline V gene sequence: CDR1 SGHRS, CDR2 YFSETQ. Trimming removed 7 bases at V and 5 bases at J, with 16 bases between. The CDR3 is 13 residues long. The CDR3 DNA is TGCGCCAGCCGCACAGGCGCCTTCCACGAGCAGTACTTC. It encodes CASRTGAFHEQYF.